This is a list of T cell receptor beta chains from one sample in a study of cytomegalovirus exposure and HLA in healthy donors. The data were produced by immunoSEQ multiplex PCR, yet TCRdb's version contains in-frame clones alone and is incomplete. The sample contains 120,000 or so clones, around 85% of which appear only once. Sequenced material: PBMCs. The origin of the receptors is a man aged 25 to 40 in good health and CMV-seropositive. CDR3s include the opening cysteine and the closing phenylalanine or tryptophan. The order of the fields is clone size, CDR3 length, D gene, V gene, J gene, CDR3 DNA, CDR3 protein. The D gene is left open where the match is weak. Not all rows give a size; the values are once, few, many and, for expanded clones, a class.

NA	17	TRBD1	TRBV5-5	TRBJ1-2	TGTGCCAGCAGCTTCGACCCCACAGGGGATTTAATAGGTGGCTACACCTTC	CASSFDPTGDLIGGYTF
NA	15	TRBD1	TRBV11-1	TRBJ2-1	TGTGCCAGCAGCAGAGGGCAGGGGGCGCAAAATGAGCAGTTCTTC	CASSRGQGAQNEQFF
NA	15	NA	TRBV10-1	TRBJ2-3	TGCGCCAGCAGTGATCAGGCCCGTTACACAGATACGCAGTATTTT	CASSDQARYTDTQYF
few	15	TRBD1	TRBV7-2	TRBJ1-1	TGTGCCAGCAGCTTAGGGGACAGGTGGGACACTGAAGCTTTCTTT	CASSLGDRWDTEAFF
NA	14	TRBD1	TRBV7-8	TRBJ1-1	TGTGCCAGCAGCTTAGTACAGGGGGAAACTGAAGCTTTCTTT	CASSLVQGETEAFF
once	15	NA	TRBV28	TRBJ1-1	TGTGCCAGCAGTCACTTATTGGAGGGGAACACTGAAGCTTTCTTT	CASSHLLEGNTEAFF
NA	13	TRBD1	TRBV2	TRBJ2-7	TGTGCCAGCAGTGCGGGACAGTCCTACGAGCAGTACTTC	CASSAGQSYEQYF
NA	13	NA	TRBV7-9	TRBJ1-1	TGTTCCAGCAGCGTAGGTCCAGTAATTGAAGCTTTCTTT	CSSSVGPVIEAFF
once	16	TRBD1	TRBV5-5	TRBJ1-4	TGTGCCAGCAGCCATCCAATGGACAGGGTCGATGAAAAACTGTTTTTT	CASSHPMDRVDEKLFF
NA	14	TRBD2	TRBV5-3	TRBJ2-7	TGTGCCAGAAGCACTGGGAGGGGATTCGACGAGCAGTACTTC	CARSTGRGFDEQYF
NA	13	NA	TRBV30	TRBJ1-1	TGTGCCTGGAGTGTACAGGGCAACACTGAAGCTTTCTTT	CAWSVQGNTEAFF
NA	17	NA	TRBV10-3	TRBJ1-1	TGTGCCATCAGTTCTTTCGTTGGGGACGGAGGGGAGCCTGAAGCTTTCTTT	CAISSFVGDGGEPEAFF
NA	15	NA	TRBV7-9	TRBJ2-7	TGTGCCAGCAGCTTAGAATGGGGGCCTTCCTACGAGCAGTACTTC	CASSLEWGPSYEQYF
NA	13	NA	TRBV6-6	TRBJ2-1	TGTGCCAGCAGTCACCCCCCTAACAATGAGCAGTTCTTC	CASSHPPNNEQFF
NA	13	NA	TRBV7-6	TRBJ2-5	TGTGCCAGCAGCTTAGATAGTTTGGAGACCCAGTACTTC	CASSLDSLETQYF
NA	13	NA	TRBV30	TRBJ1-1	TGTGCATGGGGGCAGGGTTGGAACACTGAAGCTTTCTTT	CAWGQGWNTEAFF
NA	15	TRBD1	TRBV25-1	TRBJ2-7	TGTGCCAGCAGTGAAACAGGGGGCGTCGCCTACGAGCAGTACTTC	CASSETGGVAYEQYF
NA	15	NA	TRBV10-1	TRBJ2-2	TGCGCCAGCAGTGATCCAGGGACGAACACCGGGGAGCTGTTTTTT	CASSDPGTNTGELFF
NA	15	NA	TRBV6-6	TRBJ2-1	TGTGCCAGCAGGTGGCAGGGAGGGGGATACAATGAGCAGTTCTTC	CASRWQGGGYNEQFF
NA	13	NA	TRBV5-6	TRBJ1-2	TGTGCCAGCAGCTTGTACTACGCTGGAGGCTACACCTTC	CASSLYYAGGYTF
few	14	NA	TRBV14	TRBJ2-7	TGTGCCAGCAGCCAAACCGGGAACCCCTACGAGCAGTACTTC	CASSQTGNPYEQYF